This TCR beta chain was sequenced during a study of T cell changes during pregnancy in multiple sclerosis. Germline CDR1 is SGHDT and CDR2 is YYEEEE. The CDR3 sequence is 13 residues long. Trimming shortened V by 0 bases and J by 3 bases, and 6 bases separated the two germline ends. Measured with immunoSEQ multiplex PCR; TCRdb has only the in-frame clones, and not every one. The data contain about 20,000 clones, 85% to 90% of them seen just once; the ten biggest clones take up around a tenth. Only a few counts were recorded for this clone. This receptor was obtained from a female donor with multiple sclerosis, enrolled in a pregnancy study. Sequences were derived from CD8+ T cells from peripheral blood mononuclear cells, sampled after pregnancy. The rearrangement uses TRBV5-6 and TRBJ1-1, with D tentatively TRBD1 (5 bases). This chain's CDR3 is CASSLGGDTEAFF. The DNA for the CDR3 is TGTGCCAGCAGCTTGGGGGGGGACACTGAAGCTTTCTTT.